The sequence of this TCR beta chain was determined in a study of T cell changes during pregnancy in multiple sclerosis. V lost 0 bases and J lost 3; bases outside the gene matches: 4. This CDR3 contains 15 residues. Germline V lookup: CDR1 LGHNA, CDR2 YSLEER. Repertoires were generated with immunoSEQ multiplex PCR, while TCRdb's copy carries only in-frame clones and drops some. This sample yields about 40,000 clones, of which approximately 90% are seen a single time; 0.6% to 0.75% belongs to the top ten. V is TRBV4-3 and J is TRBJ2-5; 7 bases are shared with TRBD2. The clonotype originates from a female donor with multiple sclerosis, enrolled in a pregnancy study. The specimen comprised CD4+ T cells from peripheral blood mononuclear cells, sampled before pregnancy. CDR3: CASSQDGRGEETQYF. CDR3 coding DNA: TGCGCCAGCAGCCAAGATGGACGGGGGGAAGAGACCCAGTACTTC.